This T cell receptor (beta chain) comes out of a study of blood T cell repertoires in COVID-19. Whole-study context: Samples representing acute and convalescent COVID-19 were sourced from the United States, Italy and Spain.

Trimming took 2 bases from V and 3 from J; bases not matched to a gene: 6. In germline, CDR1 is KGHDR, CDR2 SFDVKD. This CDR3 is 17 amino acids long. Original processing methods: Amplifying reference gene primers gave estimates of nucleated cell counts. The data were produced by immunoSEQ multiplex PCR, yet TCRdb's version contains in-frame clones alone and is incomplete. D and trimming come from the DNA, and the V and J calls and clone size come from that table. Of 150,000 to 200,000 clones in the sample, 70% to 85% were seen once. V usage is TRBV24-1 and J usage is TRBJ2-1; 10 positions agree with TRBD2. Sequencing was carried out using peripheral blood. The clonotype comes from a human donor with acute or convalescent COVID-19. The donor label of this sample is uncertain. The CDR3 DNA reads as TGTGCCACCAGTGATTCTACAAGCGGGAGGGTCTACAATGAGCAGTTCTTC. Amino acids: CATSDSTSGRVYNEQFF.